This T cell receptor beta chain was captured by sequencing in a study of blood T cell repertoires in COVID-19 (dated by TCRdb to the early 2020s). With regard to the full study: Samples covering the acute and convalescent phases of COVID-19 were provided by collaborators in the United States, Italy and Spain. Subjects who had been exposed to COVID-19, were actively infected with it, or had recovered from it provided the deeply sampled blood TCRbeta repertoires that made up the dataset. The prospective study material was composed of cDNA or gDNA derived from T cells, B-cell-depleted T cells, or PBMCs. Where HLA class I and class II types were available, the types were taken from metadata supplied by the sample provider, not from assay-based typing. The samples were drawn from two sources: the first 160 participants of the ongoing ImmuneRACE study, and 1,200 or so subjects contributed by 6 global collaborators. The repertoires were made available in a free public database intended to serve as a resource for research on the immune response to SARS-CoV-2. Nearly every sample came with metadata listing a de-identified subject ID, COVID-19 status, age in years and sex.

Comment on this clone: The antigen this receptor binds is unknown. No base quality information exists; no much larger clone differs at one position.

The V end loses 6 bases and the J end loses 13 bases, and a stretch of 21 bases separates them. The germline V gene (reference sequence) yields SGHAT for CDR1 and FQDESV for CDR2. Including the terminal cysteine and phenylalanine, the CDR3 comprises 13 residues. Only the CDR3 DNA is retained, 39 bases long and in frame from the first base. TCRbeta CDR3 regions were amplified from genomic DNA by means of the immunoSEQ Assay, a bias-controlled multiplex PCR. The study's own analysis went as follows. The number of nucleated cells in each sample was estimated by amplification of reference gene primers within the assay. To quantify the absolute abundance of each unique TCRbeta CDR3 rearrangement, sequence reads were collapsed and filtered. For each sample, productive Simpson clonality was calculated as the square root of Simpson's diversity index across productive rearrangements. TCRdb re-hosts the immuneACCESS table, in-frame sequences only. Its copies lack some clones; in the studies checked, an unresolved V gene accounts for under half of them, and the cause for the rest is not known. V and J calls and clone size are as listed in that table; D and trimming were resolved from the DNA. Present in this sample are roughly 250,000 clones, around nine tenths of which were seen just once. The top ten clones comprise about 2.1% of the sample.

Beyond this particular receptor, the publication reports: Clinical and demographic metadata were provided uncurated, with the amount varying by source and participant.

A second Seattle source provided samples from volunteer blood donors who had recovered from COVID-19. Collaborating institutions collected whole blood in K2EDTA tubes following their own protocols. For TCRbeta analysis, collaborators shipped samples in one of three forms: frozen whole blood, isolated PBMCs, or DNA extracted from either of those sample types. This chain joins TRBV11-1 to TRBJ1-2, with a tentative D gene TRBD1 over 6 matching bases. This receptor was obtained from a woman aged 40 to 49 who had recovered from COVID-19. Sequencing used peripheral blood. Here the CDR3 is given as CASSNDRPNDGTF. The DNA is as follows: TGTGCCAGCAGTAATGACAGGCCTAACGACGGCACCTTC. With the rest looked up from the reference TRBV11-1 and TRBJ1-2 genes rather than sequenced, the full variable domain is EAEVAQSPRYKITEKSQAVAFWCDPISGHATLYWYRQILGQGPELLVQFQDESVVDDSQLPKDRFSAERLKGVDSTLKIQPAELGDSAMYLCASSNDRPNDGTFGSGTRLTVV.